This is a list of T cell receptor beta chains from one sample in a study of cytomegalovirus exposure and HLA in healthy donors. Only in-frame clones appear in the TCRdb table, and some are missing; sequencing was by immunoSEQ multiplex PCR. Seen here are about 150,000 clones, 60% to 85% observed once, and the top ten hold about 13%. The material sequenced was PBMCs. These receptors all come from a man in his forties or fifties in good health and CMV-seropositive. The CDR3 runs from the conserved cysteine through the conserved F or W. D genes are given only for firm matches. Size is omitted from some rows. Given values are once, few, many or a class for expanded clones.

cdr3_aa: CASSPGTGGSYEQYF; cdr3_nt: TGTGCCAGCAGTCCCGGGACAGGGGGTTCCTACGAGCAGTACTTC; cdr3_length: 15; clone_size: .; v_call: TRBV5-5; d_call: TRBD1; j_call: TRBJ2-7
cdr3_aa: CASSERQAAAGELFF; cdr3_nt: TGCGCCAGCAGTGAAAGACAGGCCGCGGCCGGGGAGCTGTTTTTT; cdr3_length: 15; clone_size: once; v_call: TRBV10-2; d_call: .; j_call: TRBJ2-2
cdr3_aa: CATSVNRADTQYF; cdr3_nt: TGTGCCACCAGCGTTAACAGGGCAGATACGCAGTATTTT; cdr3_length: 13; clone_size: few; v_call: TRBV15; d_call: .; j_call: TRBJ2-3
cdr3_aa: CASSLFPSGREEQFF; cdr3_nt: TGTGCCAGCAGCTTATTTCCTAGCGGGAGGGAGGAGCAGTTCTTC; cdr3_length: 15; clone_size: .; v_call: TRBV7-2; d_call: TRBD2; j_call: TRBJ2-1
cdr3_aa: CASSYGQGQRNSPLHF; cdr3_nt: TGTGCCAGCAGTTACGGTCAGGGGCAAAGGAATTCACCCCTCCACTTT; cdr3_length: 16; clone_size: once; v_call: TRBV6-6; d_call: .; j_call: TRBJ1-6
cdr3_aa: CASSKRTGSDEQYF; cdr3_nt: TGTGCCAGCAGTAAGCGGACAGGGTCGGACGAGCAGTACTTC; cdr3_length: 14; clone_size: .; v_call: TRBV7-9; d_call: TRBD1; j_call: TRBJ2-7
cdr3_aa: CASSLQAGANNGYTF; cdr3_nt: TGCGCCAGCAGCTTGCAAGCAGGGGCAAATAATGGCTACACCTTC; cdr3_length: 15; clone_size: .; v_call: TRBV5-1; d_call: .; j_call: TRBJ1-2
cdr3_aa: CASSQNMRVSNQPQHF; cdr3_nt: TGTGCCAGCAGCCAGAACATGAGGGTTAGCAATCAGCCCCAGCATTTT; cdr3_length: 16; clone_size: .; v_call: TRBV28; d_call: .; j_call: TRBJ1-5
cdr3_aa: CASSINSPLHF; cdr3_nt: TGTGCCAGCAGCATTAATTCACCCCTCCACTTT; cdr3_length: 11; clone_size: few; v_call: TRBV28; d_call: .; j_call: TRBJ1-6
cdr3_aa: CASSKDRNTEAFF; cdr3_nt: TGCGCCAGCAGTAAGGACAGGAACACTGAAGCTTTCTTT; cdr3_length: 13; clone_size: few; v_call: TRBV4-3; d_call: .; j_call: TRBJ1-1
cdr3_aa: CASSPRLAGGDNEQFF; cdr3_nt: TGTGCCAGCAGCCCCCGCCTAGCGGGAGGGGACAATGAGCAGTTCTTC; cdr3_length: 16; clone_size: .; v_call: TRBV11-1; d_call: TRBD2; j_call: TRBJ2-1
cdr3_aa: CANSLSAGGPNEQFF; cdr3_nt: TGCGCCAACAGCTTGTCAGCGGGAGGCCCCAATGAGCAGTTCTTC; cdr3_length: 15; clone_size: .; v_call: TRBV5-1; d_call: TRBD2; j_call: TRBJ2-1
cdr3_aa: CSVEDVGGENSYEQYF; cdr3_nt: TGCAGCGTTGAAGACGTAGGGGGGGAGAACTCCTACGAGCAGTACTTC; cdr3_length: 16; clone_size: few; v_call: TRBV29-1; d_call: .; j_call: TRBJ2-7
cdr3_aa: CASSEDRAGGDHEQFF; cdr3_nt: TGTGCCAGCAGTGAAGACCGAGCAGGGGGTGACCATGAGCAGTTCTTC; cdr3_length: 16; clone_size: few; v_call: TRBV25-1; d_call: TRBD1; j_call: TRBJ2-1
cdr3_aa: CATSLRAEETQYF; cdr3_nt: TGTGCCACCTCTTTGAGGGCCGAAGAGACCCAGTACTTC; cdr3_length: 13; clone_size: .; v_call: TRBV15; d_call: .; j_call: TRBJ2-5
cdr3_aa: CAIRAGAGEETQYF; cdr3_nt: TGTGCCATCAGAGCGGGGGCGGGGGAAGAGACCCAGTACTTC; cdr3_length: 14; clone_size: .; v_call: TRBV10-3; d_call: TRBD2; j_call: TRBJ2-5
cdr3_aa: CATSPSRGTGDQYEQYF; cdr3_nt: TGTGCCACCAGCCCATCTAGGGGGACAGGGGATCAATACGAGCAGTACTTC; cdr3_length: 17; clone_size: .; v_call: TRBV15; d_call: TRBD1; j_call: TRBJ2-7
cdr3_aa: CAGSLIDPDTQYF; cdr3_nt: TGTGCCGGCAGCTTAATAGATCCAGATACGCAGTATTTT; cdr3_length: 13; clone_size: .; v_call: TRBV11-2; d_call: .; j_call: TRBJ2-3
cdr3_aa: CASSSRREGTDTQYF; cdr3_nt: TGTGCCAGCAGCTCCCGCCGGGAGGGGACAGATACGCAGTATTTT; cdr3_length: 15; clone_size: .; v_call: TRBV9; d_call: TRBD2; j_call: TRBJ2-3
cdr3_aa: CARRDSKYEQYF; cdr3_nt: TGTGCCCGCCGGGACAGCAAATACGAGCAGTACTTC; cdr3_length: 12; clone_size: .; v_call: TRBV5-3; d_call: TRBD1; j_call: TRBJ2-7
cdr3_aa: CASSQVSRAGYTF; cdr3_nt: TGTGCCAGCAGCCAAGTAAGCAGGGCTGGCTACACCTTC; cdr3_length: 13; clone_size: .; v_call: TRBV14; d_call: .; j_call: TRBJ1-2
cdr3_aa: CSVGQGNTEAFF; cdr3_nt: TGCAGCGTGGGACAGGGGAACACTGAAGCTTTCTTT; cdr3_length: 12; clone_size: .; v_call: TRBV29-1; d_call: TRBD1; j_call: TRBJ1-1
cdr3_aa: CASSSLRSRAGAYEQYF; cdr3_nt: TGTGCCAGCAGCTCCCTTCGTTCGAGGGCGGGGGCCTACGAGCAGTACTTC; cdr3_length: 17; clone_size: .; v_call: TRBV7-3; d_call: TRBD2; j_call: TRBJ2-7
cdr3_aa: CASSFPGTSGRITGELFF; cdr3_nt: TGTGCCAGCAGCTTCCCCGGGACTAGCGGGAGGATCACCGGGGAGCTGTTTTTT; cdr3_length: 18; clone_size: .; v_call: TRBV7-9; d_call: TRBD2; j_call: TRBJ2-2
cdr3_aa: CASSSLAEQFF; cdr3_nt: TGTGCCAGCAGTTCTTTAGCAGAGCAGTTCTTC; cdr3_length: 11; clone_size: .; v_call: TRBV11-2; d_call: .; j_call: TRBJ2-1
cdr3_aa: CASSLSSSGSTDTQYF; cdr3_nt: TGTGCCAGCAGCTTAAGTTCTAGCGGGAGCACAGATACGCAGTATTTT; cdr3_length: 16; clone_size: .; v_call: TRBV7-3; d_call: TRBD2; j_call: TRBJ2-3
cdr3_aa: CASSLGLRGTGELFF; cdr3_nt: TGTGCCAGCAGCTTAGGGTTACGGGGCACCGGGGAGCTGTTTTTT; cdr3_length: 15; clone_size: .; v_call: TRBV11-2; d_call: .; j_call: TRBJ2-2
cdr3_aa: CSAQGQGETQYF; cdr3_nt: TGCAGCGCCCAGGGACAGGGGGAGACCCAGTACTTC; cdr3_length: 12; clone_size: .; v_call: TRBV29-1; d_call: TRBD1; j_call: TRBJ2-5
cdr3_aa: CASSYEGVRYNEQFF; cdr3_nt: TGTGCCAGCAGTTACGAGGGAGTCCGGTACAATGAGCAGTTCTTC; cdr3_length: 15; clone_size: .; v_call: TRBV27; d_call: .; j_call: TRBJ2-1
cdr3_aa: CASSGRQGHNEQFF; cdr3_nt: TGTGCCAGCAGCGGGAGACAGGGGCACAATGAGCAGTTCTTC; cdr3_length: 14; clone_size: .; v_call: TRBV7-6; d_call: TRBD1; j_call: TRBJ2-1
cdr3_aa: CASSRPQYMNTEAFF; cdr3_nt: TGTGCCAGTAGTAGACCACAGTACATGAACACTGAAGCTTTCTTT; cdr3_length: 15; clone_size: few; v_call: TRBV19; d_call: .; j_call: TRBJ1-1
cdr3_aa: CASRILGPANYGYTF; cdr3_nt: TGTGCCAGCAGGATCTTGGGGCCTGCTAACTATGGCTACACCTTC; cdr3_length: 15; clone_size: .; v_call: TRBV28; d_call: .; j_call: TRBJ1-2
cdr3_aa: CASSLSGVDYEQYF; cdr3_nt: TGTGCCAGCAGTCTATCGGGGGTTGACTACGAGCAGTACTTC; cdr3_length: 14; clone_size: .; v_call: TRBV7-9; d_call: .; j_call: TRBJ2-7
cdr3_aa: CASSSRFTNTGELFF; cdr3_nt: TGTGCCAGCAGTTCCAGGTTTACGAACACCGGGGAGCTGTTTTTT; cdr3_length: 15; clone_size: .; v_call: TRBV28; d_call: .; j_call: TRBJ2-2
cdr3_aa: CASRLLGAVDTQYF; cdr3_nt: TGTGCCAGCAGACTATTGGGGGCAGTGGATACGCAGTATTTT; cdr3_length: 14; clone_size: .; v_call: TRBV6-1; d_call: .; j_call: TRBJ2-3
cdr3_aa: CASSSFRGEKLFF; cdr3_nt: TGTGCCAGCAGCTCCTTCAGAGGGGAAAAACTGTTTTTT; cdr3_length: 13; clone_size: few; v_call: TRBV27; d_call: .; j_call: TRBJ1-4
cdr3_aa: CATSRDGTGIWNQPQHF; cdr3_nt: TGTGCCACCAGCAGAGATGGGACAGGGATATGGAATCAGCCCCAGCATTTT; cdr3_length: 17; clone_size: few; v_call: TRBV15; d_call: TRBD1; j_call: TRBJ1-5
cdr3_aa: CASSQGDRGTGELFF; cdr3_nt: TGCGCCAGCAGCCAAGGGGACCGGGGGACCGGGGAGCTGTTTTTT; cdr3_length: 15; clone_size: .; v_call: TRBV4-1; d_call: .; j_call: TRBJ2-2
cdr3_aa: CASSRGGNSGNTIYF; cdr3_nt: TGTGCCAGCAGCCGAGGGGGAAACTCTGGAAACACCATATATTTT; cdr3_length: 15; clone_size: few; v_call: TRBV6-5; d_call: .; j_call: TRBJ1-3
cdr3_aa: CASSLTGMVDTQYF; cdr3_nt: TGTGCCAGCAGCCTCACAGGGATGGTCGATACGCAGTATTTT; cdr3_length: 14; clone_size: .; v_call: TRBV2; d_call: .; j_call: TRBJ2-3
cdr3_aa: CSVDSGASGREDTQYF; cdr3_nt: TGCAGCGTTGACTCCGGGGCTAGCGGGAGGGAAGATACGCAGTATTTT; cdr3_length: 16; clone_size: .; v_call: TRBV29-1; d_call: TRBD2; j_call: TRBJ2-3
cdr3_aa: CASSQRTAHVGGYTF; cdr3_nt: TGCGCCAGCAGCCAAAGGACAGCCCACGTTGGTGGCTACACCTTC; cdr3_length: 15; clone_size: .; v_call: TRBV4-3; d_call: .; j_call: TRBJ1-2
cdr3_aa: CASSLAARQGGNEQFF; cdr3_nt: TGCGCCAGCAGCTTGGCCGCGAGACAGGGCGGTAATGAGCAGTTCTTC; cdr3_length: 16; clone_size: few; v_call: TRBV5-1; d_call: TRBD1; j_call: TRBJ2-1
cdr3_aa: CASSIRSGIYEQYF; cdr3_nt: TGTGCCAGTAGTATTAGGAGCGGGATTTACGAGCAGTACTTC; cdr3_length: 14; clone_size: medium-sized; v_call: TRBV19; d_call: TRBD2; j_call: TRBJ2-7
cdr3_aa: CASSFLTGILDLNTEAFF; cdr3_nt: TGTGCCAGCAGTTTTCTTACAGGCATCCTCGATTTGAACACTGAAGCTTTCTTT; cdr3_length: 18; clone_size: .; v_call: TRBV27; d_call: .; j_call: TRBJ1-1
cdr3_aa: CASSLASGPGAKYEQYF; cdr3_nt: TGTGCCAGCAGCTTAGCGAGTGGGCCAGGGGCGAAGTACGAGCAGTACTTC; cdr3_length: 17; clone_size: .; v_call: TRBV7-2; d_call: .; j_call: TRBJ2-7
cdr3_aa: CASSPSGLNEKLFF; cdr3_nt: TGCGCCAGCAGCCCCTCAGGCCTGAATGAAAAACTGTTTTTT; cdr3_length: 14; clone_size: .; v_call: TRBV5-1; d_call: .; j_call: TRBJ1-4
cdr3_aa: CASSLDRNEQFF; cdr3_nt: TGCGCCAGCAGCTTGGACAGGAATGAGCAGTTCTTC; cdr3_length: 12; clone_size: .; v_call: TRBV5-1; d_call: .; j_call: TRBJ2-1
cdr3_aa: CASSERGGLSGANVLTF; cdr3_nt: TGTGCCAGCAGCGAGAGGGGGGGACTCTCTGGGGCCAACGTCCTGACTTTC; cdr3_length: 17; clone_size: few; v_call: TRBV9; d_call: .; j_call: TRBJ2-6
cdr3_aa: CASRQGAGSYEQYF; cdr3_nt: TGTGCCAGCAGACAGGGGGCGGGCTCCTACGAGCAGTACTTC; cdr3_length: 14; clone_size: .; v_call: TRBV2; d_call: TRBD1; j_call: TRBJ2-7
cdr3_aa: CASSLLLAEYNEQFF; cdr3_nt: TGTGCCAGCAGCTTGTTACTAGCGGAATACAATGAGCAGTTCTTC; cdr3_length: 15; clone_size: .; v_call: TRBV5-5; d_call: TRBD2; j_call: TRBJ2-1
cdr3_aa: CASSDGQGAYNEQFF; cdr3_nt: TGTGCCAGCAGCGACGGACAGGGGGCTTACAATGAGCAGTTCTTC; cdr3_length: 15; clone_size: .; v_call: TRBV5-6; d_call: TRBD1; j_call: TRBJ2-1
cdr3_aa: CASSATSGRADTQYF; cdr3_nt: TGTGCCAGCAGCGCGACTAGCGGGAGGGCAGATACGCAGTATTTT; cdr3_length: 15; clone_size: .; v_call: TRBV11-2; d_call: TRBD2; j_call: TRBJ2-3
cdr3_aa: CASSQNTGELFF; cdr3_nt: TGTGCCAGCAGTCAGAACACCGGGGAGCTGTTTTTT; cdr3_length: 12; clone_size: .; v_call: TRBV6-5; d_call: .; j_call: TRBJ2-2
cdr3_aa: CASSSPGNEQYF; cdr3_nt: TGTGCCAGCAGCTCCCCGGGGAACGAGCAGTACTTC; cdr3_length: 12; clone_size: .; v_call: TRBV5-4; d_call: .; j_call: TRBJ2-7